Below, 5 T cell receptor beta chains from the same sample are listed, as sequenced in a study of cytomegalovirus exposure and HLA in healthy donors. Primers: 60 Vbeta forward and 13 Jbeta reverse. Using immunoSEQ multiplex PCR, the repertoire was profiled, and TCRdb retains in-frame clones only, with some absent. The sample carries 160,000 or so clones, around 83% recorded once. Sequencing was performed on PBMCs. These TCRs come from a man aged 45-65 years in good health and CMV-seropositive.

The chain has TRBV19 and TRBJ1-4; the match to TRBD1 covers 10 bases. Trimming at V came to 9 bases and at J to 7 bases, leaving 8 bases not matched to a gene. The CDR3 is 14 amino acids. Germline V lookup: CDR1 LNHDA, CDR2 SQIVND (reference sequence). This CDR3 reads CASTDRGEFEKLFF. In nucleotides, the CDR3 is TGTGCCAGCACGGACAGGGGGGAATTTGAAAAACTGTTTTTT.

The gene calls are TRBV29-1 and TRBJ2-2; D perhaps matches TRBD1 (6 bases). Trimming cost V 2 bases and J 4 bases, with 14 bases left between them. There are 15 residues in the CDR3. CDR1 is SQVTM, CDR2 ANQGSEA, per germline. The CDR3 DNA follows: TGCAGCGTTGAAAGTACAGGGAGTCGCACCGGGGAGCTGTTTTTT. It yields the protein CSVESTGSRTGELFF.

This sequence joins TRBV2 and TRBJ1-2, with D hard to call. Germline loops: CDR1 SNHLY, CDR2 FYNNEI. This CDR3 is 15 amino acids long. The germline V and J ends were trimmed by 3 bases and 3 bases, with 14 bases remaining between them. For the CDR3, the DNA is TGTGCCAGCAGTGATAGAAGGAGCGGTGACTATGGCTACACCTTC. The encoded protein is CASSDRRSGDYGYTF.

The chain uses TRBV7-9 and TRBJ1-1; 11 nucleotides agree with TRBD1. The ends lost 5 bases at V and 1 base at J; junction bases unmatched: 3. The CDR3 runs 15 residues. CDR1 and CDR2 (germline): SEHNR, FQNEAQ (reference sequence). The CDR3 nucleotides are TGTGCCAGCAGCCGGACAGGGGGCTCGAACACTGAAGCTTTCTTT. Residues: CASSRTGGSNTEAFF.

The J gene is TRBJ2-2, the V gene TRBV7-9, with 8 nucleotides matching TRBD1. Trimming at V came to 5 bases and at J to 5 bases, leaving 10 bases not matched to a gene. The CDR3 runs to 16 residues. Germline CDR1 is SEHNR and CDR2 is FQNEAQ (reference sequence). CDR3 in DNA: TGTGCCAGCAGCCCTCTTACCAGGGGGCAGACCGGGGAGCTGTTTTTT. As protein: CASSPLTRGQTGELFF. Full variable domain (remainder filled in from reference TRBV7-9 and TRBJ2-2): DTGVSQNPRHKITKRGQNVTFRCDPISEHNRLYWYRQTLGQGPEFLTYFQNEAQLEKSRLLSDRFSAERPKGSFSTLEIQRTEQGDSAMYLCASSPLTRGQTGELFFGEGSRLTVL.